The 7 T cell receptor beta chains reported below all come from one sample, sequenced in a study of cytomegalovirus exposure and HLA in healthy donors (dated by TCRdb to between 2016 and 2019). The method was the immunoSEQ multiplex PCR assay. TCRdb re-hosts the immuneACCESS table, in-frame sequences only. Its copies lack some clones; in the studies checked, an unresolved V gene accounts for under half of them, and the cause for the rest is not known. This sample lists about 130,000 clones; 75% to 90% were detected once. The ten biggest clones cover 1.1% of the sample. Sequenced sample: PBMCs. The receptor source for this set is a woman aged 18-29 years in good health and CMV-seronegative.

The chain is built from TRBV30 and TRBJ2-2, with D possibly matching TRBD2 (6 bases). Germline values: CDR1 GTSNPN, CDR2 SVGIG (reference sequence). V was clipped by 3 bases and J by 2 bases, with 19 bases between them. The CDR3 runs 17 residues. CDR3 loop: CAWRRPGSGINTGELFF. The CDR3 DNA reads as TGTGCCTGGAGACGCCCCGGTAGCGGTATAAACACCGGGGAGCTGTTTTTT. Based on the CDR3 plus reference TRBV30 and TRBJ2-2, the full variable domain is SQTIHQWPATLVQPVGSPLSLECTVEGTSNPNLYWYRQAAGRGLQLLFYSVGIGQISSEVPQNLSASRPQDRQFILSSKKLLLSDSGFYLCAWRRPGSGINTGELFFGEGSRLTVL.

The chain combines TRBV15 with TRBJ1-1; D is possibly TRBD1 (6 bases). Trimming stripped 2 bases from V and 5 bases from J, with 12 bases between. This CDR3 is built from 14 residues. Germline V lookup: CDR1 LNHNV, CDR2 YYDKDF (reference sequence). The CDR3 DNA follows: TGTGCCACCAGCAGACCGACAGGAGGAACTGAAGCTTTCTTT. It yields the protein CATSRPTGGTEAFF.

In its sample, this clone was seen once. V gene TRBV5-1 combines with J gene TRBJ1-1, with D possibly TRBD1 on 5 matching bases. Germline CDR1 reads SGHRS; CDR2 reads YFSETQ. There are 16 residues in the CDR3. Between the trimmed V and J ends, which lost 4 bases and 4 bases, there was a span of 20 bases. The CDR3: CASSLQQARDSTEAFF. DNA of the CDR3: TGCGCCAGCAGCCTCCAGCAGGCCAGGGATAGCACTGAAGCTTTCTTT.

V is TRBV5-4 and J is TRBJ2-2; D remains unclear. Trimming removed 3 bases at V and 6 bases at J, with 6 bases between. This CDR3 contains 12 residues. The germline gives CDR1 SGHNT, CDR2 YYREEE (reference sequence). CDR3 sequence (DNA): TGTGCCAGCAGCTACGAGGCCGGGGAGCTGTTTTTT. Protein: CASSYEAGELFF.

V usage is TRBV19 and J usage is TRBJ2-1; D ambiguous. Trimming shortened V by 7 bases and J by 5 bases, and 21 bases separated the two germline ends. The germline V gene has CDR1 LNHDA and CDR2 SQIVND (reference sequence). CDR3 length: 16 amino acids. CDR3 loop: CASKHPSTRPNNEQFF. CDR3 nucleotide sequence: TGTGCCAGTAAGCATCCTAGTACCCGCCCCAACAATGAGCAGTTCTTC.

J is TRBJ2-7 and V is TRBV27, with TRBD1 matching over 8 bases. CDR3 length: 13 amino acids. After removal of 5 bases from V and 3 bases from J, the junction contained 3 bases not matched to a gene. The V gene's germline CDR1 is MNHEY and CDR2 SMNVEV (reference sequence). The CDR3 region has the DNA TGTGCCAGCAGTACCGACAGGGGCTACGAGCAGTACTTC. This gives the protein CASSTDRGYEQYF.

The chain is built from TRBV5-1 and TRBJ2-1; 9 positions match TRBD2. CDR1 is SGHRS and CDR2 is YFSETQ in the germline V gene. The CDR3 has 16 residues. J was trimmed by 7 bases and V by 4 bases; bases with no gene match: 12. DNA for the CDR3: TGCGCCAGCAGCCGCCCTAGCGGGAAATTGATAAATGAGCAGTTCTTC. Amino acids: CASSRPSGKLINEQFF.